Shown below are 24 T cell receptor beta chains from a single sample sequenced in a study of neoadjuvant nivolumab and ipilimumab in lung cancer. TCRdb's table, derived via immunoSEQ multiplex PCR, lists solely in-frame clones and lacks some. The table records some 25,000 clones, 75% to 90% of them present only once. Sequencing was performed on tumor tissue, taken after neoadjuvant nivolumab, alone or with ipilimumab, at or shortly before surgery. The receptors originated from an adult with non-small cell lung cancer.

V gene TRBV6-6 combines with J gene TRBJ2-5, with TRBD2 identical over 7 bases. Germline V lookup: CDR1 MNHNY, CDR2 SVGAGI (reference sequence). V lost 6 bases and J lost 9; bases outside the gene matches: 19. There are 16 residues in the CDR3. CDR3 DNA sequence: TGTGCCAGCAGAGCCAGTCCACTTGGACTAGTGGGGGCCCAGTACTTC. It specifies CASRASPLGLVGAQYF.

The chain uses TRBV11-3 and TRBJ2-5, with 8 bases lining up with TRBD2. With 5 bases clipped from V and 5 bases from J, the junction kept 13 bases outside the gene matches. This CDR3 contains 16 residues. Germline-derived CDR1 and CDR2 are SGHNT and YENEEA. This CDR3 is CASSPSGTRRSETQYF. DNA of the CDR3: TGTGCCAGCAGCCCCTCCGGGACTAGAAGATCCGAGACCCAGTACTTC.

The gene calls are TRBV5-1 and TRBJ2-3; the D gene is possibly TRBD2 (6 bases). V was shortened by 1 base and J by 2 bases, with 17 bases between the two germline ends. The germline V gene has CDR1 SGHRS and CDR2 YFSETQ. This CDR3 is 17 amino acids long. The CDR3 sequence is CASSLSGGGATTDTQYF. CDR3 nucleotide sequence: TGCGCCAGCAGCTTGTCCGGGGGTGGGGCTACCACAGATACGCAGTATTTT. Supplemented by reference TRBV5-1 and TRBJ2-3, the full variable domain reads KAGVTQTPRYLIKTRGQQVTLSCSPISGHRSVSWYQQTPGQGLQFLFEYFSETQRNKGNFPGRFSGRQFSNSRSEMNVSTLELGDSALYLCASSLSGGGATTDTQYFGPGTRLTVL.

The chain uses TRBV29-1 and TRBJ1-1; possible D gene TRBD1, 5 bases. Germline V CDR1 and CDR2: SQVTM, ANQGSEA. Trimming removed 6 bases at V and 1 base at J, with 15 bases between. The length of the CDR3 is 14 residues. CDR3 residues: CSVQHGGGNTEAFF. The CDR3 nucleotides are TGCAGCGTCCAACATGGCGGGGGGAACACTGAAGCTTTCTTT.

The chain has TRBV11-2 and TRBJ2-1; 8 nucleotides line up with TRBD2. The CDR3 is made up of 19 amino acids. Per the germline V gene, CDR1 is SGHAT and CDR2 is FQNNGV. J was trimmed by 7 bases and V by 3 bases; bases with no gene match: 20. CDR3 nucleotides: TGTGCCAGCAGCTTTTTCACCCGCTTATCGGGAGGGCCCAGGAATGAGCAGTTCTTC. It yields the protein CASSFFTRLSGGPRNEQFF.

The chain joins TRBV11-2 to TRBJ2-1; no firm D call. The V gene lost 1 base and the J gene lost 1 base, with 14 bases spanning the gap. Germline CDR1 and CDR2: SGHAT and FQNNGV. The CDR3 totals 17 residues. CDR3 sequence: CASSLGPGWQSYNEQFF. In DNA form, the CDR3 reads TGTGCCAGCAGCTTAGGGCCAGGCTGGCAATCCTACAATGAGCAGTTCTTC.

This CDR3 reads CAWSADRHGGVNHYGYTF. The CDR3, as DNA: TGTGCCTGGAGTGCGGACAGGCACGGGGGGGTAAACCACTATGGCTACACCTTC. This chain links TRBV30 with TRBJ1-2, with TRBD1 matching 7 bases. The V gene's germline CDR1 is GTSNPN and CDR2 SVGIG (reference sequence). The CDR3 has 18 amino acids. With 1 base clipped from V and 3 bases from J, the junction kept 17 bases outside the gene matches.

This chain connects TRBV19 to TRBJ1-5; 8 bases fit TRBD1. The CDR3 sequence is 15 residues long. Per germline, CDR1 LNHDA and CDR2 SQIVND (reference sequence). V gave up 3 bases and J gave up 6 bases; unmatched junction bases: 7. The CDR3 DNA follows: TGTGCCAGTAGTATTGGACAGGGTATCAGTCAGCCCCAGCATTTT. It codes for CASSIGQGISQPQHF.

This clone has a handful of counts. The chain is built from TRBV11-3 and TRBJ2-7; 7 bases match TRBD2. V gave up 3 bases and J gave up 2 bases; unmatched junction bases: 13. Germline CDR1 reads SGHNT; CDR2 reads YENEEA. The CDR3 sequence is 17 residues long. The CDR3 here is CASSLRPGGGVAYEQYF. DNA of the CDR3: TGTGCCAGCAGCTTGCGGCCGGGGGGAGGGGTCGCCTACGAGCAGTACTTC.

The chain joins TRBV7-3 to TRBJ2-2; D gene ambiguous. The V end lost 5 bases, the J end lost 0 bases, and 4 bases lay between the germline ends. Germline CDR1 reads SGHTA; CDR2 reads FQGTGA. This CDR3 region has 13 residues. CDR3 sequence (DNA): TGTGCCAGCAGCGGGACGAACACCGGGGAGCTGTTTTTT. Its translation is CASSGTNTGELFF.

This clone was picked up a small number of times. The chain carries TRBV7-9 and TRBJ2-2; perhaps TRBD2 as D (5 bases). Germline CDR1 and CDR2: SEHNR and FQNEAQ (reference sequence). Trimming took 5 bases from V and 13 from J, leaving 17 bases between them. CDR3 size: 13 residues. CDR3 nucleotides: TGTGCCAGCAGCCGGACTGGATCGGTTGTGCTGTTTTTT. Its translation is CASSRTGSVVLFF.

The CDR3 nucleotides read TGTGCCAGCAGTTCCCCGGGACTAGCGAGTATCTACAATGAGCAGTTCTTC. Translated: CASSSPGLASIYNEQFF. The chain couples TRBV28 to TRBJ2-1; 10 nucleotides line up with TRBD2. CDR1 and CDR2 from the germline V gene are MDHEN and SYDVKM. Trimming cost V 4 bases and J 3 bases; bases outside gene matches: 9. The CDR3 contains 17 residues. Combining the CDR3 with reference TRBV28 and TRBJ2-1 gives the whole variable domain DVKVTQSSRYLVKRTGEKVFLECVQDMDHENMFWYRQDPGLGLRLIYFSYDVKMKEKGDIPEGYSVSREKKERFSLILESASTNQTSMYLCASSSPGLASIYNEQFFGPGTRLTVL.

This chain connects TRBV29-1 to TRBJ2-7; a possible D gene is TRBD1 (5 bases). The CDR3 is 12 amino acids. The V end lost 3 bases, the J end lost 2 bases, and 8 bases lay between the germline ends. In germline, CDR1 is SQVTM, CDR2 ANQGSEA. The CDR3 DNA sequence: TGCAGCGTTGATACGGACACCTACGAGCAGTACTTC. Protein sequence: CSVDTDTYEQYF.

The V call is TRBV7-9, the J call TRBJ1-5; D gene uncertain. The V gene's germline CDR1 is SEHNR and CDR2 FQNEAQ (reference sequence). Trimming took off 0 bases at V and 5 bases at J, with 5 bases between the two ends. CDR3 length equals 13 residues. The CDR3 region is CASSLAGYQPQHF. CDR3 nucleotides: TGTGCCAGCAGCTTAGCGGGGTATCAGCCCCAGCATTTT.

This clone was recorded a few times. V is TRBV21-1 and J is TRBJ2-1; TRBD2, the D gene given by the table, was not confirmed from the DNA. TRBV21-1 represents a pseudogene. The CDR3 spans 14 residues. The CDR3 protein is CASSPRVVYNEQFF. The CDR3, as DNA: TGTGCCAGCAGCCCCCGGGTCGTTTACAATGAGCAGTTCTTC.

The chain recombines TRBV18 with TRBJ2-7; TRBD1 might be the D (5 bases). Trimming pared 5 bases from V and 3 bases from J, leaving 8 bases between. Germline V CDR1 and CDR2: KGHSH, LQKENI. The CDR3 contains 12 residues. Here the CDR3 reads CASSDDSYEQYF. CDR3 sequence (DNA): TGTGCCAGCTCAGATGACAGCTACGAGCAGTACTTC. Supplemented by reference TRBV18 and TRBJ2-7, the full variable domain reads NAGVMQNPRHLVRRRGQEARLRCSPMKGHSHVYWYRQLPEEGLKFMVYLQKENIIDESGMPKERFSAEFPKEGPSILRIQQVVRGDSAAYFCASSDDSYEQYFGPGTRLTVT.

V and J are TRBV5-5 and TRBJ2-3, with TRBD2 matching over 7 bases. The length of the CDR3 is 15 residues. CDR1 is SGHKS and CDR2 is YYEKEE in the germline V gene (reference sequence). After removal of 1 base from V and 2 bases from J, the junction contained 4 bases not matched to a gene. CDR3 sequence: CASSLWEGPTDTQYF. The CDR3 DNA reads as TGTGCCAGCAGCTTGTGGGAGGGCCCCACAGATACGCAGTATTTT.

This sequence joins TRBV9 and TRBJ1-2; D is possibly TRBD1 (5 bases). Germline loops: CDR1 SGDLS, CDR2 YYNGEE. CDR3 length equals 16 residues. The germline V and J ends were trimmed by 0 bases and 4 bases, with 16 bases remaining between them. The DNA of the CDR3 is TGTGCCAGCAGCGTAGGTCCTGGGGCTTCAGTCTATGGCTACACCTTC. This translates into CASSVGPGASVYGYTF.

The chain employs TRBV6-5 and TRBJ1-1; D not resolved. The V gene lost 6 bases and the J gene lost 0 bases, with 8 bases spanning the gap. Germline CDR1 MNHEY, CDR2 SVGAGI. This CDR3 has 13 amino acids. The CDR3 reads CASSRHLNTEAFF. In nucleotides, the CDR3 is TGTGCCAGCAGCCGACACTTGAACACTGAAGCTTTCTTT.

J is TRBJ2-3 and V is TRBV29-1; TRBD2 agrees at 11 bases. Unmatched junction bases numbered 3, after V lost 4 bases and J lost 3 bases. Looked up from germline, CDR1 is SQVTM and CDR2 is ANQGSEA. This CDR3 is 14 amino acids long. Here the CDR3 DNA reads TGCAGCGTTGCCCCTAGCGGGAGGACAGATACGCAGTATTTT. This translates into CSVAPSGRTDTQYF.

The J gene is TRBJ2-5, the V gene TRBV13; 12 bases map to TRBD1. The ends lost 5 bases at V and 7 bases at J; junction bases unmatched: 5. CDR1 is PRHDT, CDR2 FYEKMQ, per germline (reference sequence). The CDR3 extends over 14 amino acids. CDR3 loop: CASSQGTGGVTQYF. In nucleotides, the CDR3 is TGTGCCAGCAGCCAGGGGACAGGGGGCGTGACCCAGTACTTC.

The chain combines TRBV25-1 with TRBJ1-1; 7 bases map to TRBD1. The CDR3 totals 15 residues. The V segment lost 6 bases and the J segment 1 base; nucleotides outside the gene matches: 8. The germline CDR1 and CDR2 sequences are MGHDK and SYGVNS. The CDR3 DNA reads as TGTGCCAGCAGATCGCGAGGACAGGAGAACACTGAAGCTTTCTTT. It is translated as CASRSRGQENTEAFF.

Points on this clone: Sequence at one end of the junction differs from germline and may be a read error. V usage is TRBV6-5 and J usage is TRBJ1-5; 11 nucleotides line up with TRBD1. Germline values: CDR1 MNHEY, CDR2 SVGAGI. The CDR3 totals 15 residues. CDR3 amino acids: CASRIGQGAHHPQHF. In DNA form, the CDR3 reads TGTGCCAGCAGGATAGGACAGGGGGCCCATCATCCCCAGCATTTT.

The CDR3 loop is CASSPTGTSGNNEQFF. CDR3 sequence (DNA): TGTGCCAGCAGCCCCACCGGGACTAGCGGGAACAATGAGCAGTTCTTC. The chain combines TRBV5-6 with TRBJ2-1; 13 bases are shared with TRBD2. CDR1 and CDR2 (germline): SGHDT, YYEEEE. This CDR3 has 16 residues. Germline trimming cut 4 bases from V and 5 bases from J; bases unmatched to any gene: 6.